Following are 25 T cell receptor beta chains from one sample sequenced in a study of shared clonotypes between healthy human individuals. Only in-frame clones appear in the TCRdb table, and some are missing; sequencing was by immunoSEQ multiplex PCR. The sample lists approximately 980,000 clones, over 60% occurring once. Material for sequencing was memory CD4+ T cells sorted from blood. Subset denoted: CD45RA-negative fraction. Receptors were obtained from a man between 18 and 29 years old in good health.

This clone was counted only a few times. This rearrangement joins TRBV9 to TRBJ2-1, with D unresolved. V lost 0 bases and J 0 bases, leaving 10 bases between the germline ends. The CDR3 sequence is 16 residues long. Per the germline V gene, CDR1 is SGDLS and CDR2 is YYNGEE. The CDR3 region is CASSVVSSSSYNEQFF. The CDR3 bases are TGTGCCAGCAGCGTAGTCAGCAGTAGCTCCTACAATGAGCAGTTCTTC.

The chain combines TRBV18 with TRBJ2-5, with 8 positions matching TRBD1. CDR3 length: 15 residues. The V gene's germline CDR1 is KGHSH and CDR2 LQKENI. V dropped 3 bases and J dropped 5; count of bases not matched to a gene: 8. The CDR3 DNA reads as TGTGCCAGCTCACCGGAGCAGGGGGCGCGGGAGACCCAGTACTTC. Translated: CASSPEQGARETQYF.

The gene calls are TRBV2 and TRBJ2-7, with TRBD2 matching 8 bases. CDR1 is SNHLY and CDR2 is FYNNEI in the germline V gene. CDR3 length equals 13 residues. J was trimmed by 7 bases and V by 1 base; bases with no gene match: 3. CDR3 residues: CASSEEVAGEQYF. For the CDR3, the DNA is TGTGCCAGCAGTGAAGAAGTAGCGGGGGAGCAGTACTTC.

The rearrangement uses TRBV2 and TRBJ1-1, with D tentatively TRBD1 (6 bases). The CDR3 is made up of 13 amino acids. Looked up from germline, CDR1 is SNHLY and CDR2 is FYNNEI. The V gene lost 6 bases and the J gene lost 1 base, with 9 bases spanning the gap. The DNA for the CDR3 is TGTGCCAGCAGAGGACAGAAGAACACTGAAGCTTTCTTT. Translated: CASRGQKNTEAFF.

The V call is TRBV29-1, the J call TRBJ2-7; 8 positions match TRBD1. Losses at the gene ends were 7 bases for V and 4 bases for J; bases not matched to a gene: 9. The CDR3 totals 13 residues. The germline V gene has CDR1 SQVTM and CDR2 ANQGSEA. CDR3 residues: CSAGTGTLYEQYF. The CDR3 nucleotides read TGCAGCGCCGGGACAGGTACTCTGTACGAGCAGTACTTC.

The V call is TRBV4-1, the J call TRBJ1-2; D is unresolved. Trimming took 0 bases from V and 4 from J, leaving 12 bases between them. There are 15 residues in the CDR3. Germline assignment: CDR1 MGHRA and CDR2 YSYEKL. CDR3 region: CASSQDRWGSYGYTF. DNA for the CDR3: TGCGCCAGCAGCCAAGATCGGTGGGGTAGCTATGGCTACACCTTC.

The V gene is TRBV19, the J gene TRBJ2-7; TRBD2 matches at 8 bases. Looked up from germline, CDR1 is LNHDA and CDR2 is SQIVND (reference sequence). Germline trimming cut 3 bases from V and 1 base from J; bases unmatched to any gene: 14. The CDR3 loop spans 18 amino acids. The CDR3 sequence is CASSIMASGPVFSYEQYF. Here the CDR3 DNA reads TGTGCCAGTAGTATTATGGCTAGCGGGCCGGTTTTTTCCTACGAGCAGTACTTC.

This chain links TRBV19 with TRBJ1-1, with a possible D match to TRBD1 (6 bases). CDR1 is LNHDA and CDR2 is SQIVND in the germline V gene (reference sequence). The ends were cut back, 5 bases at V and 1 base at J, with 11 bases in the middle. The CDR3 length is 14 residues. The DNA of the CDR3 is TGTGCCAGTAGTCACGGGGGGCAGAACACTGAAGCTTTCTTT. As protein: CASSHGGQNTEAFF. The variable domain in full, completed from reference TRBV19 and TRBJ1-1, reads DGGITQSPKYLFRKEGQNVTLSCEQNLNHDAMYWYRQDPGQGLRLIYYSQIVNDFQKGDIAEGYSVSREKKESFPLTVTSAQKNPTAFYLCASSHGGQNTEAFFGQGTRLTVV.

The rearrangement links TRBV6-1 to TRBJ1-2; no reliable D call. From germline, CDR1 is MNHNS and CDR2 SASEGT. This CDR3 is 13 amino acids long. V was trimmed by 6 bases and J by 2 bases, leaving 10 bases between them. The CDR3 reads CASRKSDNYGYTF. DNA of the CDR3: TGTGCCAGCAGAAAAAGTGACAACTATGGCTACACCTTC.

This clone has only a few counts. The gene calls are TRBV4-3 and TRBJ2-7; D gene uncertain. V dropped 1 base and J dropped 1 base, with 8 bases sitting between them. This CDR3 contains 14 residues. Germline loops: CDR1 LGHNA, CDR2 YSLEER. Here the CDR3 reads CASSQVPESYEQYF. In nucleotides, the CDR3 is TGCGCCAGCAGCCAAGTCCCGGAGTCCTACGAGCAGTACTTC.

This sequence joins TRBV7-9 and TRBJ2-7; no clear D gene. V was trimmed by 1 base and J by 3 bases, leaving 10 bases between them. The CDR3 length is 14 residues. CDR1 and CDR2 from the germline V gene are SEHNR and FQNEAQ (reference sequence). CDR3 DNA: TGTGCCAGCAGCTTAGGTCTAGGCAGCTACGAGCAGTACTTC. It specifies CASSLGLGSYEQYF.

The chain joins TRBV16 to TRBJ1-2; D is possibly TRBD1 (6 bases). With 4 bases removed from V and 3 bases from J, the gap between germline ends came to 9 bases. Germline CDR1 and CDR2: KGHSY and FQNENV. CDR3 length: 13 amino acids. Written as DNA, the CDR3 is TGTGCCAGCAGCCTGGACAGTTACTATGGCTACACCTTC. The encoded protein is CASSLDSYYGYTF.

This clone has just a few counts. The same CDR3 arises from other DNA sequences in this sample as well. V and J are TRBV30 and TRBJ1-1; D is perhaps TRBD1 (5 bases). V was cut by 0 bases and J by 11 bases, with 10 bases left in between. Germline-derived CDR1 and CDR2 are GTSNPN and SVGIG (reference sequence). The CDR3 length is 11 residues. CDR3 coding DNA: TGTGCCTGGAGTGTCGGGGGGGTGGCTTTCTTT. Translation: CAWSVGGVAFF.

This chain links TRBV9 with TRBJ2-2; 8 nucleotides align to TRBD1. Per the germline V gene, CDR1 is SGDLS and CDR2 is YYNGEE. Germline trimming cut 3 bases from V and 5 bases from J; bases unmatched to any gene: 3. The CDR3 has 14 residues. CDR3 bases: TGTGCCAGCAGCGCTCGACAGGGGACCGGGGAGCTGTTTTTT. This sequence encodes CASSARQGTGELFF. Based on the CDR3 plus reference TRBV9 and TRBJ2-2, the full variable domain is DSGVTQTPKHLITATGQRVTLRCSPRSGDLSVYWYQQSLDQGLQFLIQYYNGEERAKGNILERFSAQQFPDLHSELNLSSLELGDSALYFCASSARQGTGELFFGEGSRLTVL.

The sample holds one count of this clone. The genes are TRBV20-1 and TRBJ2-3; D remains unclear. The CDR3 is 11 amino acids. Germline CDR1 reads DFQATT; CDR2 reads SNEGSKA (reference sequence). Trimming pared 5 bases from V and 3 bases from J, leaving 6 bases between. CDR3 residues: CSAGITDTQYF. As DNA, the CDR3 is TGCAGTGCTGGAATTACAGATACGCAGTATTTT.

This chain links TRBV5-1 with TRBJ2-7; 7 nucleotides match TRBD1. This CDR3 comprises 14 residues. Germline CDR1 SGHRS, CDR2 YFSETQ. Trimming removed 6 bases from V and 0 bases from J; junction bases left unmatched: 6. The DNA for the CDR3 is TGCGCCAGCAAAACGGGACAGATCTCCTACGAGCAGTACTTC. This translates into CASKTGQISYEQYF.

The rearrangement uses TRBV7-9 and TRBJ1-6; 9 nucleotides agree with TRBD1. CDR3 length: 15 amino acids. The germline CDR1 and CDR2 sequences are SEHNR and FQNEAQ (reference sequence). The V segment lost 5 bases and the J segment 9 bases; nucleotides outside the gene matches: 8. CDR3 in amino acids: CASSPDGTGFSPLHF. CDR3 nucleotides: TGTGCCAGCAGCCCAGATGGGACAGGGTTTTCACCCCTCCACTTT.

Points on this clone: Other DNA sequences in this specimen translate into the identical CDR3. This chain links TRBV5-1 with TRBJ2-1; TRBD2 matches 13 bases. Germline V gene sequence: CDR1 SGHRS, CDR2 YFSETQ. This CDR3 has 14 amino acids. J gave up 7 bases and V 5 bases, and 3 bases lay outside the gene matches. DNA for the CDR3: TGCGCCAGCAGGGGACTAGCGGGATTGAATGAGCAGTTCTTC. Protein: CASRGLAGLNEQFF.

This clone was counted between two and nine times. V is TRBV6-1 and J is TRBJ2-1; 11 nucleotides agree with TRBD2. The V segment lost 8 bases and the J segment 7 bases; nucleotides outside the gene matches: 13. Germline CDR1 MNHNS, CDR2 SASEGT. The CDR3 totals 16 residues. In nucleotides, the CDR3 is TGTGCCAGCGGTGGAACTAGCGGGAGATCGGTAAATGAGCAGTTCTTC. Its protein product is CASGGTSGRSVNEQFF.

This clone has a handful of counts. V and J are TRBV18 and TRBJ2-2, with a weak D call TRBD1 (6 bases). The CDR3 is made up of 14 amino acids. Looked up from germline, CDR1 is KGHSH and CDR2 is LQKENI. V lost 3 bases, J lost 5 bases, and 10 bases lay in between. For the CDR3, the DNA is TGTGCCAGCTCACCCAATACAGGGACCGGGGAGCTGTTTTTT. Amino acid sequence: CASSPNTGTGELFF.

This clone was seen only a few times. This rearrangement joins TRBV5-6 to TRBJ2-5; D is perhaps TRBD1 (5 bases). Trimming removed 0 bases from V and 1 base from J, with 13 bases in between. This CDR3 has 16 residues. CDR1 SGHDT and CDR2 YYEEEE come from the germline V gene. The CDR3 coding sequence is TGTGCCAGCAGCTTGGGGGTAGGGGCGGTCCAAGAGACCCAGTACTTC. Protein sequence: CASSLGVGAVQETQYF.

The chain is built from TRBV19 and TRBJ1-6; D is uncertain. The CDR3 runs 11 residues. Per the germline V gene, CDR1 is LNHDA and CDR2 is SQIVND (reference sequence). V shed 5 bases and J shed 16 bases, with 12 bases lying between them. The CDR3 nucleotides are TGTGCCAGTAGTGCTAAGGACTTACTCCACTTT. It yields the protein CASSAKDLLHF. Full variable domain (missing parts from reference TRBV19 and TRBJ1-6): DGGITQSPKYLFRKEGQNVTLSCEQNLNHDAMYWYRQDPGQGLRLIYYSQIVNDFQKGDIAEGYSVSREKKESFPLTVTSAQKNPTAFYLCASSAKDLLHFGNGTRLTVT.

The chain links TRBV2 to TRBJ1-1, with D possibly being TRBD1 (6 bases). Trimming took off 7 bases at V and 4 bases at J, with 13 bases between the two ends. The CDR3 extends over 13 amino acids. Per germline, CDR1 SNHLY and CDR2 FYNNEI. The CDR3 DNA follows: TGTGCCAGCACCGGCACAGGGAGCACTGAAGCTTTCTTT. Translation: CASTGTGSTEAFF.

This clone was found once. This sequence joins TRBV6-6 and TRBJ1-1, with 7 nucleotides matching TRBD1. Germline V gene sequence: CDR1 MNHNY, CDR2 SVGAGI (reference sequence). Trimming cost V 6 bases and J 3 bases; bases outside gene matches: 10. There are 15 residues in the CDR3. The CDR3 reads CASSKQGNWDTEAFF. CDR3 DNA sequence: TGTGCCAGCAGCAAACAGGGGAATTGGGACACTGAAGCTTTCTTT.

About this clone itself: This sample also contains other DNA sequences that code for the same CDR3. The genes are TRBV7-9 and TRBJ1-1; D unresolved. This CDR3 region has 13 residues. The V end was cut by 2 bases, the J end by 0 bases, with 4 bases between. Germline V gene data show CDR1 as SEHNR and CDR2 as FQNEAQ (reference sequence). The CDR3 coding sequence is TGTGCCAGCAGCTTACGCATGAACACTGAAGCTTTCTTT. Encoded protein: CASSLRMNTEAFF.